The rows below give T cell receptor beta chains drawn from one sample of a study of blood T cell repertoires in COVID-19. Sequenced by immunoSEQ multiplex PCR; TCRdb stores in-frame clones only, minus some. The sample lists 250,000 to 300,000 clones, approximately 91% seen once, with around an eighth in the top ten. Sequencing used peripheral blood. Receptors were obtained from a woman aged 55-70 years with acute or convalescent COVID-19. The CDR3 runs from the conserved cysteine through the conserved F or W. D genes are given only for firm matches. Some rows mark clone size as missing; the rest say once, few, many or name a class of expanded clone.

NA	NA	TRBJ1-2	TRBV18	TGTGCCAGCTCACCACCGGCAGGAGGTGACTATGGCTACACCTTC	CASSPPAGGDYGYTF
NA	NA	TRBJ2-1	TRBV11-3	TGTGCCAGCAGCTTATCATGGGGTTCGGCTAGCCTTGTCAATGAGCAGTTCTTC	CASSLSWGSASLVNEQFF
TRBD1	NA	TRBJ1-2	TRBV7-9	TGTGCCAGCAGTCTAGAGGGACAGGGGGGGCCTGGCTACACCTTC	CASSLEGQGGPGYTF
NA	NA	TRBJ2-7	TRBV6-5	TGTGCCAGCAGCCGTAGCAGCTCCTCCTACGAGCAGTACTTC	CASSRSSSSYEQYF
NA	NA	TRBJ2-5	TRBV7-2	TGTGCCAGCAGCTTCGGCCCTAGCGTAGGGCAAGAGACCCAGTACTTC	CASSFGPSVGQETQYF
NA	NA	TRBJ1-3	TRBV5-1	TGCGCCAGCAGCATCCCTGACAACTCTGGAAACACCATATATTTT	CASSIPDNSGNTIYF
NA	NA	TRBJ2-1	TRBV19	TGTGCCAGTAAACCGACTAGTTTCAATGAGCAGTTCTTC	CASKPTSFNEQFF
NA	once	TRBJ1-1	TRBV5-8	TGTGCCAGCAGCTTGGTAGGGGGACATCAGGATGAAGCTTTCTTT	CASSLVGGHQDEAFF
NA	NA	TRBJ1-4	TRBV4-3	TGCGCCAGCAGCCAAGACAGGGCCGAATATGAAAAACTGTTTTTT	CASSQDRAEYEKLFF
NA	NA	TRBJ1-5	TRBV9	TGTGCCAGCAGTAGACAGAGTAATCAGCCCCAGCATTTT	CASSRQSNQPQHF
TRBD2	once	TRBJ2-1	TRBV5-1	TGCGCCAGCAGGGCGGGACTAGCGGGGGCAAATGAGCAGTTCTTC	CASRAGLAGANEQFF
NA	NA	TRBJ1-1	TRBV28	TGTGCCAGCAGTTTCCCGAGCGGGAGCACTGAAGCTTTCTTT	CASSFPSGSTEAFF